This passage covers 20 T cell receptor beta chains from one sample sequenced in a study of blood T cell repertoires in COVID-19. This table comes from immunoSEQ multiplex PCR, and its TCRdb copy is limited to in-frame clones, with some not included. The table has over 250,000 clones, roughly 89% seen once; the top ten hold 8.5% to 10%. Sequencing was done on a sample of PBMCs or T cells enriched from blood (not recorded which). These receptor sequences come from a young woman who had recovered from COVID-19.

The chain joins TRBV4-2 to TRBJ2-2; 10 bases fit TRBD2. Germline V CDR1 and CDR2: LGHNA, YNFKEQ. CDR3 size: 22 residues. V shed 0 bases and J 5 bases; nucleotides not matched to a gene: 21. The CDR3 reads CASSQDPSGGAFSGLSTGELFF. In DNA, the CDR3 is TGTGCCAGCAGCCAAGATCCCAGCGGGGGGGCCTTTTCAGGGCTATCGACCGGGGAGCTGTTTTTT.

V and J are TRBV28 and TRBJ2-1; D ambiguous. V gave up 4 bases and J gave up 9 bases, with 13 bases separating them. The CDR3 extends over 13 amino acids. Germline CDR1 is MDHEN and CDR2 is SYDVKM. The CDR3 reads CASSSPTPAEQFF. For the CDR3, the DNA is TGTGCCAGCAGTTCGCCGACTCCGGCTGAGCAGTTCTTC.

The chain joins TRBV7-9 to TRBJ2-5; the D gene is possibly TRBD1 (6 bases). Trimming removed 4 bases at V and 0 bases at J, with 18 bases between. Germline lookup yields CDR1 SEHNR and CDR2 FQNEAQ (reference sequence). CDR3 size: 17 residues. CDR3 residues: CASSSGHSGDNQETQYF. The CDR3 nucleotides read TGTGCCAGCAGCTCCGGACATTCAGGGGACAACCAAGAGACCCAGTACTTC.

This chain joins TRBV27 and TRBJ2-1; TRBD2 might be the D (5 bases). With 2 bases removed from V and 2 bases from J, the gap between germline ends came to 10 bases. CDR1 and CDR2 (germline): MNHEY, SMNVEV (reference sequence). The CDR3 totals 15 residues. CDR3 nucleotides: TGTGCCAGCAGTTTAGGCGGAGGCCCCTACAATGAGCAGTTCTTC. It encodes CASSLGGGPYNEQFF.

This clone was seen only a few times. The genes are TRBV11-2 and TRBJ1-2, with D unresolved. Trimming shortened V by 6 bases and J by 4 bases, and 9 bases separated the two germline ends. This CDR3 comprises 12 residues. The germline V gene encodes CDR1 SGHAT and CDR2 FQNNGV. For the CDR3, the DNA is TGTGCCAGCAGACCCCCCGGCTATGGCTACACCTTC. It translates to CASRPPGYGYTF.

V usage is TRBV7-9 and J usage is TRBJ1-2, with D possibly TRBD1 on 5 matching bases. Trimming shortened V by 5 bases and J by 7 bases, and 20 bases separated the two germline ends. The CDR3 consists of 15 residues. The germline V gene has CDR1 SEHNR and CDR2 FQNEAQ (reference sequence). As DNA, the CDR3 is TGTGCCAGCAGCCCGGGAGCTTCGATTAGGGGTGGCTACACCTTC. This sequence encodes CASSPGASIRGGYTF.

The chain couples TRBV5-1 to TRBJ2-6; no firm D call. The ends were cut back, 0 bases at V and 2 bases at J, with 3 bases in the middle. This CDR3 comprises 14 residues. Germline values: CDR1 SGHRS, CDR2 YFSETQ. CDR3 in amino acids: CASSLATGANVLTF. CDR3 DNA sequence: TGCGCCAGCAGCTTGGCCACTGGGGCCAACGTCCTGACTTTC.

The chain employs TRBV6-5 and TRBJ2-7, with no clear D. Germline V lookup: CDR1 MNHEY, CDR2 SVGAGI. Trimming removed 4 bases from V and 3 bases from J, with 16 bases in between. This CDR3 has 15 residues. Here the CDR3 reads CASSLQSPTNYEQYF. The CDR3 nucleotides are TGTGCCAGCAGTTTACAGTCGCCTACCAACTACGAGCAGTACTTC.

The chain uses TRBV19 and TRBJ1-1; 7 bases line up with TRBD1. V was pared by 1 base and J by 5 bases, with 7 bases of the junction left unmatched. Per the germline V gene, CDR1 is LNHDA and CDR2 is SQIVND (reference sequence). This CDR3 comprises 15 residues. CDR3 amino acids: CASSIARGGLTEAFF. The CDR3 coding sequence is TGTGCCAGTAGTATAGCCAGAGGGGGCTTGACTGAAGCTTTCTTT.

The chain uses TRBV7-2 and TRBJ2-3; D gene uncertain. The CDR3 length is 15 residues. Trimming pared 2 bases from V and 2 bases from J, leaving 11 bases between. Germline lookup yields CDR1 SGHTA and CDR2 FQGNSA. The CDR3: CASSLLAAPTDTQYF. CDR3 coding DNA: TGTGCCAGCAGCTTACTCGCGGCTCCCACAGATACGCAGTATTTT.

For the CDR3, the DNA is TGTGCCAGCAGCCGAACCAGGTCTAACTATGGCTACACCTTC. It yields the protein CASSRTRSNYGYTF. The chain combines TRBV7-9 with TRBJ1-2; D is unresolved. The CDR3 loop spans 14 amino acids. V lost 5 bases, J lost 0 bases, and 10 bases lay in between. Germline V CDR1 and CDR2: SEHNR, FQNEAQ (reference sequence).

This clone was counted a few times. The CDR3 DNA reads as TGTGCCAGCAGCATAATCGACAGCTCTGGAAACACCATATATTTT. Encoded protein: CASSIIDSSGNTIYF. The V and J genes are TRBV7-2 and TRBJ1-3; D is perhaps TRBD1 (5 bases). Looked up from germline, CDR1 is SGHTA and CDR2 is FQGNSA. This CDR3 has 15 residues. Trimming removed 5 bases from V and 0 bases from J, with 11 bases in between.

The chain couples TRBV10-3 to TRBJ2-1; the match to TRBD2 covers 8 bases. Germline V gene lookup returns CDR1 ENHRY and CDR2 SYGVKD. CDR3 length: 15 residues. With V trimmed by 11 bases and J by 0 bases, 9 bases remained unmatched. CDR3 protein: CASSGGRSSYNEQFF. CDR3 nucleotides: TGTGCCTCATCGGGGGGGAGGAGCTCCTACAATGAGCAGTTCTTC.

The rearrangement uses TRBV2 and TRBJ1-6; weak D call: TRBD1 (6 bases). In germline, CDR1 is SNHLY, CDR2 FYNNEI. The CDR3 length is 12 residues. Between the trimmed V and J ends, which lost 5 bases and 10 bases, there was a span of 9 bases. The DNA for the CDR3 is TGTGCCAGCAGTCCAGGGGCATCACCCCTCCACTTT. Its protein is CASSPGASPLHF.

This clone turned up a few times. The chain couples TRBV2 to TRBJ2-7; 9 bases line up with TRBD1. This CDR3 is 16 amino acids long. CDR1 is SNHLY, CDR2 FYNNEI, per germline. J gave up 2 bases and V 7 bases, and 12 bases lay outside the gene matches. Here the CDR3 reads CASIPSWDRVTYEQYF. CDR3 nucleotides: TGTGCCAGCATTCCGTCCTGGGACAGGGTGACCTACGAGCAGTACTTC.

The chain couples TRBV2 to TRBJ2-3, with 8 nucleotides matching TRBD1. J gave up 2 bases and V 3 bases, and 16 bases lay outside the gene matches. The CDR3 contains 19 residues. Looked up from germline, CDR1 is SNHLY and CDR2 is FYNNEI. DNA of the CDR3: TGTGCCAGCAGTGACCGGGAGCAGGGGGCGGCCGTCTTCACAGATACGCAGTATTTT. Protein sequence: CASSDREQGAAVFTDTQYF.

CDR3 region: CASNPGQGYGETQYF. DNA for the CDR3: TGTGCCAGCAACCCGGGACAGGGGTACGGAGAGACCCAGTACTTC. The chain has TRBV28 and TRBJ2-5, with 10 positions matching TRBD1. Germline V gene lookup returns CDR1 MDHEN and CDR2 SYDVKM. The CDR3 is 15 amino acids. The V and J ends lost 7 bases and 4 bases, in that order; junction bases with no gene match: 9.

Here the CDR3 DNA reads TGTGCCAGCAGCACCGGACAGGGGGCAAAGACGGAGACCCAGTACTTC. Translating it yields CASSTGQGAKTETQYF. J is TRBJ2-5 and V is TRBV7-4; 11 bases are a match to TRBD1. V trimming: 5 bases; J trimming: 5 bases; junction bases outside the gene matches: 10. There are 16 residues in the CDR3. The germline V gene has CDR1 SGHVT and CDR2 SQSDAQ.

The chain links TRBV7-2 to TRBJ2-2, with D perhaps TRBD2 (6 bases). Germline V lookup: CDR1 SGHTA, CDR2 FQGNSA. CDR3 length: 15 amino acids. V lost 5 bases and J 7 bases, leaving 17 bases between the germline ends. CDR3 DNA sequence: TGTGCCAGCAGCCCCAGGGCGGGGTTTATCGGGGAGCTGTTTTTT. Its translation is CASSPRAGFIGELFF.

The chain is built from TRBV7-9 and TRBJ1-4; TRBD1 agrees at 9 bases. Trimming at V came to 3 bases and at J to 7 bases, leaving 9 bases not matched to a gene. Germline CDR1 reads SEHNR; CDR2 reads FQNEAQ (reference sequence). The CDR3 spans 16 residues. In DNA, the CDR3 is TGTGCCAGCAGCTTGGGGGGACAGGGTTCTGCTGAAAAACTGTTTTTT. Translated: CASSLGGQGSAEKLFF.